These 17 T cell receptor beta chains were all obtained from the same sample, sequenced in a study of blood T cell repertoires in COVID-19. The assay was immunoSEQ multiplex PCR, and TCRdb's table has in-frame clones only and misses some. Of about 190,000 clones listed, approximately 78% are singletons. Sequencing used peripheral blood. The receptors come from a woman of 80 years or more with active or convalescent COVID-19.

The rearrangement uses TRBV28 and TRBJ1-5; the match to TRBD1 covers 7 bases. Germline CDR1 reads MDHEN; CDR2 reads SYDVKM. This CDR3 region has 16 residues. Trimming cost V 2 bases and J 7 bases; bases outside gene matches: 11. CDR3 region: CASSLPETGTEQPQHF. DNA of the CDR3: TGTGCCAGCAGTTTACCAGAGACAGGGACGGAACAGCCCCAGCATTTT. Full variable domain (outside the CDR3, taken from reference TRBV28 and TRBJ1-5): DVKVTQSSRYLVKRTGEKVFLECVQDMDHENMFWYRQDPGLGLRLIYFSYDVKMKEKGDIPEGYSVSREKKERFSLILESASTNQTSMYLCASSLPETGTEQPQHFGDGTRLSIL.

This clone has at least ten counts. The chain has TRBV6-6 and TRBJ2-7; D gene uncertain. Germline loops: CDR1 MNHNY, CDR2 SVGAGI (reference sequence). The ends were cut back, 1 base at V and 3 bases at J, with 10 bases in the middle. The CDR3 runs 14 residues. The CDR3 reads CASSYLGSGYEQYF. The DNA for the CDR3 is TGTGCCAGCAGTTACTTAGGATCAGGCTACGAGCAGTACTTC.

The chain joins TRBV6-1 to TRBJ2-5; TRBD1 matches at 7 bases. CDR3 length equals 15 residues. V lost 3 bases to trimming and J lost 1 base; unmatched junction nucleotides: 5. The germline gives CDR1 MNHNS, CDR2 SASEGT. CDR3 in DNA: TGTGCCAGCAGTGACAGAGGGACAGCCCAAGAGACCCAGTACTTC. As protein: CASSDRGTAQETQYF.

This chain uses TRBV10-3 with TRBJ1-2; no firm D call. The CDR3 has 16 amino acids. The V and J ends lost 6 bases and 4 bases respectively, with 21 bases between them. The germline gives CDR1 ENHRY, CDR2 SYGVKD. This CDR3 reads CAIRSSAGPLVYGYTF. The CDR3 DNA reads TGTGCCATCAGATCCTCGGCGGGCCCGTTGGTCTATGGCTACACCTTC.

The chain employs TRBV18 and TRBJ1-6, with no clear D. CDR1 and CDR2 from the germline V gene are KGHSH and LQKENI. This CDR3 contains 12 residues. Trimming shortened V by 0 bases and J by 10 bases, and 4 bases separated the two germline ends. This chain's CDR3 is CASSPPSSPLHF. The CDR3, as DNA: TGTGCCAGCTCACCACCCTCCTCACCCCTCCACTTT.

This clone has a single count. DNA for the CDR3: TGTGCCAGCAGTGGACAGGGGAACACTGAAGCTTTCTTT. Translating it yields CASSGQGNTEAFF. The rearrangement joins TRBV2 to TRBJ1-1; 7 bases map to TRBD1. Trimming took 4 bases from V and 1 from J; bases not matched to a gene: 0. Germline lookup yields CDR1 SNHLY and CDR2 FYNNEI. This CDR3 has 13 residues.

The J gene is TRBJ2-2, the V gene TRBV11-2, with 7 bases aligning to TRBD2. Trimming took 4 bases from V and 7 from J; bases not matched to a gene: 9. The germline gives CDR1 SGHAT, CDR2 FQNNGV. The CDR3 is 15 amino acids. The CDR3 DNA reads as TGTGCCAGCAGCTCACGGGGGAGGGTTGGCGGGGAGCTGTTTTTT. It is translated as CASSSRGRVGGELFF.

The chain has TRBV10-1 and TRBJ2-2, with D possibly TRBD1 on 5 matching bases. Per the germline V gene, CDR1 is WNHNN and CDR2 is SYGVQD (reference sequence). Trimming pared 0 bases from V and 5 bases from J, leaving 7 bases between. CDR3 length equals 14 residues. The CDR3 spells CASSESWTTGELFF. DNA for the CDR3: TGCGCCAGCAGTGAGTCCTGGACAACCGGGGAGCTGTTTTTT.

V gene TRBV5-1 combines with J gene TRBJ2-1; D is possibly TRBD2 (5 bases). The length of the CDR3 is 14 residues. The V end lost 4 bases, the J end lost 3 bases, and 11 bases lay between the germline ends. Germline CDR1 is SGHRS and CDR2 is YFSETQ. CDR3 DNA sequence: TGCGCCAGCAGCGGAGGCCCCCTCTACAATGAGCAGTTCTTC. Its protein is CASSGGPLYNEQFF.

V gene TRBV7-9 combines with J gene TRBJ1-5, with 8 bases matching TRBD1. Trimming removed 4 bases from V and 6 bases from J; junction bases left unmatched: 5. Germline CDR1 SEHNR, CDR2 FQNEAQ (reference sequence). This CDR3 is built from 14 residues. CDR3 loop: CASSSGQGLQPQHF. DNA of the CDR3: TGTGCCAGCAGCTCCGGACAGGGCCTTCAGCCCCAGCATTTT. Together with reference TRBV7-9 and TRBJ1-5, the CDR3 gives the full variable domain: DTGVSQNPRHKITKRGQNVTFRCDPISEHNRLYWYRQTLGQGPEFLTYFQNEAQLEKSRLLSDRFSAERPKGSFSTLEIQRTEQGDSAMYLCASSSGQGLQPQHFGDGTRLSIL.

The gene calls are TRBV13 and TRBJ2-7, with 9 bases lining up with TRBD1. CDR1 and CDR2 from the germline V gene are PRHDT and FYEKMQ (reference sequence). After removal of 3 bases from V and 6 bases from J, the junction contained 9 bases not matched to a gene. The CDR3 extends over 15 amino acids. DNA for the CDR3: TGTGCCAGCAGCTTTAATCCGGACAGGGGATCCGAGCAGTACTTC. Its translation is CASSFNPDRGSEQYF.

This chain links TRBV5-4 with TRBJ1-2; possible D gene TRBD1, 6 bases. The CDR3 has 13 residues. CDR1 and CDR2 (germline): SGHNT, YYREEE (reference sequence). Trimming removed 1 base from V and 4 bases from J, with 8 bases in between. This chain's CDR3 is CASSLQGSYGYTF. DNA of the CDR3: TGTGCCAGCAGCTTGCAGGGGAGCTATGGCTACACCTTC.

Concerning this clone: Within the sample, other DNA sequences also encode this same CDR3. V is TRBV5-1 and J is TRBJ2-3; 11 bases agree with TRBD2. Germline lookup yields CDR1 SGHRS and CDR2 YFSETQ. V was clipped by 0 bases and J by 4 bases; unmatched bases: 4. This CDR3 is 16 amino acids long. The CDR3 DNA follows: TGCGCCAGCAGCTTGGGCGGGACTAGCGGAGCAGATACGCAGTATTTT. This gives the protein CASSLGGTSGADTQYF.

The CDR3 spells CASSSRRGGNYEQYF. The DNA of the CDR3 is TGTGCCAGCAGTTCGCGGCGGGGGGGGAACTACGAGCAGTACTTC. V is TRBV28 and J is TRBJ2-7; 9 nucleotides line up with TRBD2. CDR1 MDHEN and CDR2 SYDVKM come from the germline V gene. The J segment lost 3 bases and the V segment lost 4 bases, leaving 7 bases of the junction unmatched. The CDR3 totals 15 residues.

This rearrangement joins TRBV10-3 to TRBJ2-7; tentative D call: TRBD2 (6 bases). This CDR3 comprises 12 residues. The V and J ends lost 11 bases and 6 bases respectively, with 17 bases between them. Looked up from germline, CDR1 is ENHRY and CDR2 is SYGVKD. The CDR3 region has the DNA TGTGCCGCGGGGCGGGGTGGGGCCGAGCAGTACTTC. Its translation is CAAGRGGAEQYF.

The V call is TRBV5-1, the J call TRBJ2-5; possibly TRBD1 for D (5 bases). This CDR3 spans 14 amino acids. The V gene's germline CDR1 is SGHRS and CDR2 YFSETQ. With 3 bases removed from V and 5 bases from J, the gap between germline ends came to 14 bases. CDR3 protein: CASSSPRAGETQYF. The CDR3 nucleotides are TGCGCCAGCAGCTCCCCCAGGGCAGGGGAGACCCAGTACTTC.

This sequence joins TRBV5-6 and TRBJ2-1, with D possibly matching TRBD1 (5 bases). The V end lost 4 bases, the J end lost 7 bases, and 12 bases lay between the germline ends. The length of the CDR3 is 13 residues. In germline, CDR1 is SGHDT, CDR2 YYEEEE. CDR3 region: CASSHYPGNEQFF. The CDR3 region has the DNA TGTGCCAGCAGCCATTACCCAGGGAATGAGCAGTTCTTC.